What follows describes a single T cell receptor (beta chain). This specimen belongs to a study of memory CD4+ T cells and cytomegalovirus serostatus. Across the whole study: This sample comes from healthy Belgian adults, fewer than ten CMV seropositive, around 26 seronegative.

Germline-derived CDR1 and CDR2 are ENHRY and SYGVKD. The germline V and J ends were trimmed by 2 bases and 6 bases, with 10 bases remaining between them. The CDR3 has 13 residues. The sort gate was single viable CD3+CD4+CD8-CD45RO+ cells for memory CD4+ T cells. Sequencing used immunoSEQ multiplex PCR; TCRdb keeps in-frame clones, though not all of them. The table includes tens of thousands of clones, approximately 82% detected once. Specimen: memory CD4+ T cells from blood. This chain uses TRBV10-3 with TRBJ1-2; unclear D gene. The receptor's source is an adult in good health and CMV-seronegative. CDR3 DNA: TGTGCCATCAGTGAGCCCTCTGTAGATGGCTACACCTTC. Its translation: CAISEPSVDGYTF.